The rows below give T cell receptor beta chains drawn from one sample of a study of blood T cell repertoires in COVID-19. Here immunoSEQ multiplex PCR was the method, and the copy in TCRdb shows in-frame clones only, minus some. The sample lists 200,000 to 250,000 clones; about 90% were seen once. Sample: PBMCs or T cells enriched from blood (not recorded which). These receptors originate from a woman aged 45-65 years with acute COVID-19. CDR3s include the opening cysteine and the closing phenylalanine or tryptophan.

v_gene,CDR3aa
TRBV3-1/TRBV3-2,CASSLQTGTGFPAFF
TRBV27,CASRAGAYLYGYTF
TRBV28,CASSFEGAGANVLTF
TRBV19,CASSITYDTQYF
TRBV6-5,CASSGGISGNTIYF
TRBV28,CASSYPGLAGPVAGELFF
TRBV27,CASSQTGTGFYEQYF
TRBV6-1,CASTRSGNYNEQFF
TRBV3-1/TRBV3-2,CASSPWRGNTEAFF
TRBV6-5,CASSESGSRSDTQYF
TRBV7-9,CASSSAGTGDEKLFF
TRBV7-3,CASSPPGLAYNEQFF
TRBV27,CASSGLNNSPLHF
TRBV2,CASSVRGRRYEQYF
TRBV3-1/TRBV3-2,CASSQDDLAGGFTDTQYF
TRBV2,CASSETGGARGYTF
TRBV9,CASSVDGRHNEQFF
TRBV5-1,CASSLEASGRGEQYF
TRBV4-3,CASSQDRDRAAYNEQFF
TRBV7-9,CASSLWREGRSDEQFF
TRBV28,CASSLLEGAHYGYTF
TRBV7-3,CASSSEGQETQYF
TRBV7-5,CARSLVCTGSNGNIQYF
TRBV4-1,CASSQGASGRGEQYF
TRBV29-1,CSAASRGGSLADTQYF
TRBV27,CASSDRAPVGEQFF
TRBV6-5,CASSPTSGGGSPLHF
TRBV2,CASSAQAYEQYF
TRBV7-3,CASSLYGSGTGELFF
TRBV18,CASSPPLRGGDTQYF
TRBV9,CASSVGGGSASYEQYF
TRBV7-9,CASSPSESVRVYEQYF
TRBV28,CASSFLSRQGGYGYTF
TRBV2,CASSGRQGGYTF
TRBV7-7,CASSLAGQNEQYF
TRBV3-1/TRBV3-2,CASSRRASGTLRASYEQYF
TRBV25-1,CASSEPPTGTYEQYF
TRBV11-2,CASSLISTSFDEQFF
TRBV5-1,CASSLGSGAGTGETQYF
TRBV2,CASSEAAWTNSNQPQHF
TRBV19,CASTPEQGKETQYF
TRBV18,CASSPPRGLSEMFYEQYF
TRBV27,CASSLTGGPNYEQYF
TRBV30,CAWSSTGVYGYTF
TRBV28,CASSLLSGYTF
TRBV18,CASSPRVSPRNTIYF
TRBV29-1,CSVGRGTEAFF
TRBV12-3/TRBV12-4,CASSSPNSPLHF
TRBV19,CASSPRGTGNTEAFF
TRBV4-1,CASSYPHRGPEAFF
TRBV3-1/TRBV3-2,CASSQGLAGAYNEQFF